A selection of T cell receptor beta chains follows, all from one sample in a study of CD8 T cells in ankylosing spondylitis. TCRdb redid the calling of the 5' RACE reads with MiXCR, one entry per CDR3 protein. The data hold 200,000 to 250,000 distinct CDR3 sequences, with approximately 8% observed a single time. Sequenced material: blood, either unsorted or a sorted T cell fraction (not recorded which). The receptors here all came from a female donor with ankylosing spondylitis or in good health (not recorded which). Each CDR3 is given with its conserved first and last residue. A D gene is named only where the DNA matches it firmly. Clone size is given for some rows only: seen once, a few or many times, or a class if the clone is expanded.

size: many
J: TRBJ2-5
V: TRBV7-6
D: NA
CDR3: CASSLWPRPEVETQYF
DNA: TGTGCCAGCAGCTTATGGCCCCGACCCGAGGTAGAGACCCAGTACTTC

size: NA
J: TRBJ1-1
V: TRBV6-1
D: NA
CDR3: CASTLGRLNTEAFF
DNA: TGTGCCAGCACCTTGGGAAGGTTGAACACTGAAGCTTTCTTT

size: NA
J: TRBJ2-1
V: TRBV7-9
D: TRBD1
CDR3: CASRPAGQGQYNEQFF
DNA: TGTGCCAGCAGGCCAGCCGGACAGGGGCAGTACAATGAGCAGTTCTTC

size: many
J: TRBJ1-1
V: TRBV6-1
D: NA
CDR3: CASVRETEAFF
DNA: TGTGCCAGCGTGCGGGAGACTGAAGCTTTCTTT

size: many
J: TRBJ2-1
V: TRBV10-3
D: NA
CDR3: CAISVASAGNEQFF
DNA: TGTGCCATCAGTGTAGCCTCTGCCGGCAATGAGCAGTTCTTC

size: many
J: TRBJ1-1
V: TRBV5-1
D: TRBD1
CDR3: CASSVPGQGAPNTEAFF
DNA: TGCGCCAGCAGCGTACCGGGACAGGGGGCTCCGAACACTGAAGCTTTCTTT

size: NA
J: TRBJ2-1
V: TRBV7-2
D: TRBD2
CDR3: CASSLGTSGSYEQFF
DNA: TGTGCCAGCAGCTTAGGGACTAGCGGGAGTTATGAGCAGTTCTTC

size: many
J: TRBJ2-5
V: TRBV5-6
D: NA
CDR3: CASSLGDLEETQYF
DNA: TGTGCCAGCAGCTTGGGGGACTTAGAAGAGACCCAGTACTTC

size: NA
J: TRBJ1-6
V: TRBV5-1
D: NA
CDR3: CASSLGDGNNSPLHF
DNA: TGCGCCAGCAGCTTGGGGGACGGTAATAATTCACCCCTCCACTTT

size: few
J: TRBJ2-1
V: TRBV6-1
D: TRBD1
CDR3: CASRRTGEENNEQFF
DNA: TGTGCCAGCAGGCGTACAGGGGAAGAAAACAATGAGCAGTTCTTC

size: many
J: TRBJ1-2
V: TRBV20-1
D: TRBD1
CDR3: CSAPGQGATRSGYTF
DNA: TGCAGTGCTCCGGGACAGGGGGCTACGCGCTCTGGCTACACCTTC

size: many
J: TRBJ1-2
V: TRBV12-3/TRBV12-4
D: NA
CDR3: CASSLLETYGYTF
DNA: TGTGCCAGCAGTTTGCTGGAAACTTATGGCTACACCTTC

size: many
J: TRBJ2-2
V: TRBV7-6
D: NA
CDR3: CASHPAGNTGELFF
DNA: TGTGCCAGCCACCCGGCAGGGAACACCGGGGAGCTGTTTTTT